This T cell receptor beta chain was captured by sequencing in a study of T cells after yellow fever vaccination. This clonotype was detected only a few times. TCRdb ran MiXCR on the 5' RACE reads and lists one entry per CDR3 protein. The profile shows just under 600,000 distinct CDR3 sequences, approximately 13% of them singletons. The CDR3 has 14 amino acids. Germline CDR1 reads KGHSH; CDR2 reads LQKENI. Trimming cost V 2 bases and J 3 bases, with 10 bases left between them. The chain links TRBV18 to TRBJ1-1; D remains ambiguous. Specimen: PBMCs, collected on the day of the yellow fever booster vaccination. The TCR originated in a man between 25 and 39 years old who received the YFV17D yellow fever vaccine. CDR3 sequence: CASSPSGRDTEAFF. The DNA for the CDR3 is TGTGCCAGCTCACCATCGGGTCGAGACACTGAAGCTTTCTTT.